A selection of T cell receptor beta chains follows, all from one sample in a study of immune cell composition in non-small cell lung cancer. Sequencing used immunoSEQ multiplex PCR; TCRdb keeps in-frame clones, though not all of them. The sample records about 5,000 clones, approximately 78% being singletons. Sequenced input: lung tumor tissue. These receptors were taken from a human donor with non-small cell lung cancer. CDR3s include the opening cysteine and the closing phenylalanine or tryptophan. Each record gives: D gene, J gene, V gene, clone size, CDR3 protein, CDR3 DNA. A D gene is named only where the DNA matches it firmly. Expanded clones are given a class, and other clones once, few, many or no size at all.

>TRBD2|TRBJ2-2|TRBV7-9|NA
CASSSTSGGLMPGELFF
TGTGCCAGCAGCTCGACTAGCGGGGGGTTAATGCCCGGGGAGCTGTTTTTT
>NA|TRBJ2-2|TRBV19|NA
CASKWQINTGELFF
TGTGCCAGTAAGTGGCAGATAAACACCGGGGAGCTGTTTTTT
>TRBD1|TRBJ2-1|TRBV9|once
CASSPRQGQTFF
TGTGCCAGCAGCCCCCGACAGGGGCAGACGTTCTTC
>NA|TRBJ1-4|TRBV19|NA
CASKRKQAATNEKLFF
TGTGCCAGTAAACGTAAACAGGCTGCAACTAATGAAAAACTGTTTTTT
>TRBD1|TRBJ1-5|TRBV27|NA
CASSLAGGNQPQHF
TGTGCCAGCAGTTTAGCAGGGGGGAATCAGCCCCAGCATTTT
>TRBD1|TRBJ2-7|TRBV7-6|NA
CASSQEGQSTYEQYF
TGTGCCAGCAGCCAAGAGGGACAGTCAACCTACGAGCAGTACTTC
>NA|TRBJ1-2|TRBV6-6|once
CASSYSTRGYTF
TGTGCCAGCAGTTACTCGACGAGGGGCTACACCTTC
>NA|TRBJ1-6|TRBV7-6|NA
CASSLGGLINSPLHF
TGTGCCAGCAGCTTAGGGGGGCTTATTAATTCACCCCTCCACTTT
>TRBD1|TRBJ2-5|TRBV5-6|few
CASSLARQGKETQYF
TGTGCCAGCAGCTTGGCCAGACAGGGAAAAGAGACCCAGTACTTC
>NA|TRBJ2-3|TRBV6-1|NA
CASSEQRPTDTQYF
TGTGCCAGCAGTGAACAGCGGCCTACAGATACGCAGTATTTT
>TRBD1|TRBJ1-1|TRBV7-2|NA
CAIPGTGGVYTEAFF
TGTGCCATTCCAGGGACAGGGGGCGTATATACTGAAGCTTTCTTT
>TRBD1|TRBJ1-1|TRBV5-6|NA
CASRQGFVFTEAFF
TGTGCCAGCAGACAGGGGTTTGTTTTCACTGAAGCTTTCTTT
>NA|TRBJ1-1|TRBV7-9|NA
CASSLNRDTEAFF
TGTGCCAGCAGCCTAAACCGGGACACTGAAGCTTTCTTT
>NA|TRBJ1-2|TRBV12-5|NA
CASSLDTYGYTF
TGTGCTAGTAGTTTGGACACCTATGGCTACACCTTC
>TRBD1|TRBJ2-2|TRBV6-6|NA
CASRGQIANTGELFF
TGTGCCAGCAGGGGACAGATAGCGAACACCGGGGAGCTGTTTTTT
>NA|TRBJ1-1|TRBV6-6|once
CASSYLEGTAFF
TGTGCCAGCAGTTACCTGGAGGGAACAGCTTTCTTT
>TRBD1|TRBJ1-5|TRBV7-2|NA
CASSPDRANQPQHF
TGTGCCAGCAGCCCGGACAGGGCCAATCAGCCCCAGCATTTT
>NA|TRBJ2-6|TRBV30|NA
CAWEVGAGANVLTF
TGTGCCTGGGAGGTCGGGGCTGGGGCCAACGTCCTGACTTTC
>TRBD2|TRBJ2-5|TRBV7-3|NA
CASSLVAGGLETQYF
TGTGCCAGCAGCTTGGTAGCGGGGGGGCTAGAGACCCAGTACTTC
>TRBD2|TRBJ2-1|TRBV7-6|once
CASSQGTSANEQFF
TGTGCCAGCAGCCAAGGGACTAGCGCAAATGAGCAGTTCTTC
>NA|TRBJ2-3|TRBV7-9|NA
CASSLGTSTDTQYF
TGTGCCAGCAGCTTAGGGACTAGCACAGATACGCAGTATTTT
>NA|TRBJ1-2|TRBV30|NA
CAWSRGRGGGYTF
TGTGCCTGGAGCCGGGGCAGGGGTGGTGGCTACACCTTC
>NA|TRBJ2-5|TRBV10-3|once
CAISEALVRETQYF
TGTGCCATCAGTGAGGCCCTCGTTAGAGAGACCCAGTACTTC
>TRBD2|TRBJ2-7|TRBV6-5|NA
CASSYSGGGYEQYF
TGTGCCAGCAGTTACTCTGGCGGGGGCTACGAGCAGTACTTC
>TRBD2|TRBJ2-3|TRBV9|few
CASSVGGGSDTQYF
TGTGCCAGCAGCGTAGGGGGAGGGTCAGATACGCAGTATTTT
>TRBD2|TRBJ2-5|TRBV5-5|NA
CASSQRGLQETQYF
TGTGCCAGCAGTCAGCGGGGACTCCAAGAGACCCAGTACTTC
>TRBD1|TRBJ1-3|TRBV10-3|NA
CAISESGQGISTIYF
TGTGCCATCAGTGAGTCGGGACAGGGGATATCCACCATATATTTT
>NA|TRBJ1-2|TRBV5-4|NA
CASSSGETAANYGYTF
TGTGCCAGCAGCTCTGGGGAGACGGCAGCTAACTATGGCTACACCTTC
>TRBD1|TRBJ1-3|TRBV19|NA
CACAGTVAGNTIYF
TGTGCCTGCGCCGGGACAGTCGCTGGAAACACCATATATTTT
>TRBD1|TRBJ1-6|TRBV5-4|large
CASSFTGDSNSPLHF
TGTGCCAGCAGCTTTACAGGGGATAGTAATTCACCCCTCCACTTT
>NA|TRBJ1-1|TRBV30|NA
CAWSWAGGAPTEAFF
TGTGCCTGGAGTTGGGCCGGGGGGGCGCCCACTGAAGCTTTCTTT
>TRBD1|TRBJ1-6|TRBV11-2|NA
CASSTRGQTGFSGLHF
TGTGCCAGCAGCACGAGGGGACAGACAGGTTTTTCGGGCCTCCACTTT
>NA|TRBJ2-7|TRBV11-2|NA
CASSFSRTYEQYF
TGTGCCAGCAGCTTTTCCAGGACCTACGAGCAGTACTTC
>NA|TRBJ2-7|TRBV4-1|NA
CASSQGVDSYEQYF
TGCGCCAGCAGCCAAGGGGTCGACAGTTACGAGCAGTACTTC
>TRBD1|TRBJ1-4|TRBV5-1|NA
CASTGGLSNEKLFF
TGCGCCAGCACAGGGGGCCTGTCTAATGAAAAACTGTTTTTT
>NA|TRBJ2-1|TRBV21-1|NA
CASSMPGQLSYNEQFF
TGTGCCAGCAGCATGCCGGGACAGCTCTCCTACAATGAGCAGTTCTTC
>NA|TRBJ2-3|TRBV6-4|NA
CASSDGADTDTQYF
TGTGCCAGCAGTGACGGGGCGGACACAGATACGCAGTATTTT
>TRBD1|TRBJ1-4|TRBV14|NA
CASSRRQGENEKLFF
TGTGCCAGCAGCCGCCGACAGGGTGAGAATGAAAAACTGTTTTTT
>NA|TRBJ1-4|TRBV7-6|NA
CASSFQAGVELFF
TGTGCCAGCAGCTTTCAGGCAGGTGTGGAACTGTTTTTT
>NA|TRBJ2-5|TRBV27|NA
CASSLQGGETQYF
TGTGCCAGCAGTTTACAGGGTGGAGAGACCCAGTACTTC
>NA|TRBJ2-5|TRBV7-9|NA
CASSRVGGQETQYF
TGTGCCAGCAGCCGTGTCGGGGGACAAGAGACCCAGTACTTC
>NA|TRBJ2-2|TRBV4-1|few
CASSQVSRETGELFF
TGCGCCAGCAGCCAAGTTAGTAGGGAGACCGGGGAGCTGTTTTTT
>TRBD2|TRBJ2-7|TRBV30|few
CAWSVSGGTGEQYF
TGTGCCTGGAGTGTTAGCGGGGGAACGGGCGAGCAGTACTTC
>NA|TRBJ2-5|TRBV11-2|large
CASSPRDSMETQYF
TGTGCCAGCAGCCCCCGGGATAGTATGGAGACCCAGTACTTC
>NA|TRBJ1-1|TRBV5-1|NA
CASSTPGGSMNTEAFF
TGCGCCAGCAGCACCCCGGGGGGCTCCATGAACACTGAAGCTTTCTTT
>TRBD2|TRBJ2-1|TRBV27|once
CASSLTGGPHEQFF
TGTGCCAGCAGTTTAACGGGGGGGCCGCATGAGCAGTTCTTC
>TRBD1|TRBJ1-1|TRBV30|NA
CAWSTGQGITEAFF
TGTGCCTGGAGTACCGGACAGGGTATCACTGAAGCTTTCTTT
>NA|TRBJ2-5|TRBV4-3|NA
CASSQEFSETQYF
TGCGCCAGCAGCCAAGAATTTTCGGAGACCCAGTACTTC
>NA|TRBJ1-5|TRBV6-6|NA
CASSYFTGTQPQHF
TGTGCCAGCAGTTACTTTACAGGGACTCAGCCCCAGCATTTT
>TRBD2|TRBJ2-2|TRBV10-3|NA
CAISESRLAGGPGDTGELFF
TGTGCCATCAGTGAGTCGCGACTAGCGGGGGGGCCAGGTGACACCGGGGAGCTGTTTTTT
>TRBD1|TRBJ1-1|TRBV15|NA
CATSGRQGLYTEAFF
TGTGCCACCAGCGGACGACAGGGGCTGTACACTGAAGCTTTCTTT